This T cell receptor beta chain is drawn from a study of T-cell memory formation after mild COVID-19. Study details: Clusters of TCRs were largely donor specific. Study-wide results and limits: Clones which contracted sat mainly in CM and EM if CD4+, and in EMRA if CD8+. Pre-infection memory held some responding clones, suggesting pre-existing cross-reactive T cells responded.

This clonotype has only a few counts. What it binds is not known. 5'RACE primed at constant segments yielded TCR alpha and TCR beta cDNA libraries bearing sample barcodes and UMIs. TCRdb passed the 5' RACE reads through MiXCR, listing each CDR3 protein once. This table holds fewer than 140,000 distinct CDR3 sequences, under 15% found once. CDR3 length: 15 residues. V was trimmed by 4 bases and J by 4 bases, leaving 14 bases between them. Germline V gene data show CDR1 as MGHRA and CDR2 as YSYEKL. Specimen: PBMCs or a T cell subset sorted from them (not recorded which). The receptor was isolated from an adult woman who had mild COVID-19 (a few samples of this study predate the infection). Cell type and time point are not known. The V and J genes are TRBV4-1 and TRBJ2-1; D remains unclear. The CDR3 protein is CASSPAQFGYNEQFF. The CDR3 coding sequence is TGCGCCAGCAGCCCAGCGCAATTCGGGTACAATGAGCAGTTCTTC.